These 20 T cell receptor beta chains came from one sample sequenced in a study of early T cells in non-severe SARS-CoV-2 infection. TCRdb reprocessed the 5' RACE reads via MiXCR and lists one record per CDR3 protein. The table includes about 64,000 distinct CDR3 sequences, about 12% detected once. The material sequenced was whole blood, taken at baseline. The receptors stem from an adult who was a healthcare worker with PCR-confirmed SARS-CoV-2 infection or an uninfected control (not recorded which).

This sequence joins TRBV18 and TRBJ1-3; TRBD1 agrees at 7 bases. Germline V gene lookup returns CDR1 KGHSH and CDR2 LQKENI. V shed 3 bases and J 0 bases; nucleotides not matched to a gene: 8. CDR3 size: 17 residues. CDR3 DNA: TGTGCCAGCTCACCGATCAGACAGGGACACTCTGGAAACACCATATATTTT. Protein: CASSPIRQGHSGNTIYF. Supplemented by reference TRBV18 and TRBJ1-3, the full variable domain reads NAGVMQNPRHLVRRRGQEARLRCSPMKGHSHVYWYRQLPEEGLKFMVYLQKENIIDESGMPKERFSAEFPKEGPSILRIQQVVRGDSAAYFCASSPIRQGHSGNTIYFGEGSWLTVV.

This clonotype was picked up a small number of times. The rearrangement joins TRBV6-6 to TRBJ1-1, with D possibly TRBD1 on 5 matching bases. There are 13 residues in the CDR3. Trimming shortened V by 6 bases and J by 9 bases, and 17 bases separated the two germline ends. CDR1 is MNHNY, CDR2 SVGAGI, per germline (reference sequence). The CDR3 loop is CASSNQDIEQAFF. CDR3 in DNA: TGTGCCAGCAGCAACCAGGACATTGAACAAGCTTTCTTT.

The chain links TRBV7-9 to TRBJ2-1, with 12 bases aligning to TRBD2. The CDR3 covers 15 residues. Germline CDR1 and CDR2: SEHNR and FQNEAQ (reference sequence). V was clipped by 5 bases and J by 4 bases; unmatched bases: 3. This CDR3 is CASSRTSGEYNEQFF. CDR3 DNA: TGTGCCAGCAGCCGGACTAGCGGGGAATACAATGAGCAGTTCTTC.

V is TRBV11-3 and J is TRBJ2-3, with D possibly being TRBD2 (6 bases). Trimming removed 5 bases at V and 6 bases at J, with 12 bases between. Per the germline V gene, CDR1 is SGHNT and CDR2 is YENEEA. This CDR3 contains 13 residues. CDR3 in amino acids: CASSAGTLDTQYF. The CDR3 DNA follows: TGTGCCAGCAGCGCCGGGACTTTGGATACGCAGTATTTT.

In this sample, this clonotype turned up a few times. The gene calls are TRBV28 and TRBJ2-3, with TRBD2 as a possible D gene (6 bases). Deletions cut 1 base from V and 3 bases from J, with 11 bases between. CDR3 length: 15 amino acids. The germline V gene encodes CDR1 MDHEN and CDR2 SYDVKM. The CDR3 DNA reads TGTGCCAGCAGTTTATTTTCCAGCGGGACAGATACGCAGTATTTT. This codes for CASSLFSSGTDTQYF.

The chain is built from TRBV6-4 and TRBJ2-1; 13 bases are a match to TRBD2. The CDR3 has 16 residues. V lost 2 bases and J lost 3; bases outside the gene matches: 1. Looked up from germline, CDR1 is MRHNA and CDR2 is SNTAGT. This CDR3 reads CASSDGLAGDYNEQFF. Written as DNA, the CDR3 is TGTGCCAGCAGTGACGGACTAGCGGGGGACTACAATGAGCAGTTCTTC.

This clonotype was detected a few times. The chain joins TRBV27 to TRBJ2-7; TRBD2 matches at 9 bases. CDR3 length: 15 residues. Trimming took 2 bases from V and 2 from J; bases not matched to a gene: 4. Germline V gene lookup returns CDR1 MNHEY and CDR2 SMNVEV (reference sequence). As DNA, the CDR3 is TGTGCCAGCAGTTTAACGACTAGCGGAGCCTACGAGCAGTACTTC. This sequence encodes CASSLTTSGAYEQYF.

The chain joins TRBV3-1 to TRBJ2-2; D gene unclear. The CDR3 covers 15 residues. V gave up 4 bases and J gave up 4 bases, with 13 bases separating them. Germline loops: CDR1 LGHDT, CDR2 YNNKEL (reference sequence). CDR3 residues: CASSRVGSGTGELFF. In DNA, the CDR3 is TGTGCCAGCAGCCGAGTGGGATCGGGCACCGGGGAGCTGTTTTTT.

This clonotype occurred many times. This rearrangement joins TRBV20-1 to TRBJ2-7, with D possibly being TRBD1 or TRBD2 (6 bases each). Germline CDR1 is DFQATT and CDR2 is SNEGSKA (reference sequence). V was cut by 1 base and J by 5 bases, with 12 bases left in between. The CDR3 totals 13 residues. The CDR3 nucleotides are TGCAGTGCTAGAGGGGGGGCAGATAACGAGCAGTACTTC. Protein sequence: CSARGGADNEQYF.

The chain combines TRBV5-1 with TRBJ2-1; D perhaps matches TRBD1 (6 bases). The CDR3 runs 16 residues. Germline loops: CDR1 SGHRS, CDR2 YFSETQ. The V end lost 4 bases, the J end lost 6 bases, and 20 bases lay between the germline ends. The CDR3 loop reads CASSPGWGLRSNEQFF. The DNA of the CDR3 is TGCGCCAGCAGCCCCGGCTGGGGGCTAAGAAGCAATGAGCAGTTCTTC.

V usage is TRBV19 and J usage is TRBJ2-5; D is possibly TRBD2 (5 bases). V gave up 5 bases and J gave up 3 bases, with 13 bases separating them. Germline assignment: CDR1 LNHDA and CDR2 SQIVND (reference sequence). The CDR3 sequence is 14 residues long. CDR3 sequence reads: CASSRSSGKETQYF. The CDR3 DNA reads as TGTGCCAGTAGTCGATCCAGCGGAAAAGAGACCCAGTACTTC. Variable domain in full (rest from reference TRBV19 and TRBJ2-5): DGGITQSPKYLFRKEGQNVTLSCEQNLNHDAMYWYRQDPGQGLRLIYYSQIVNDFQKGDIAEGYSVSREKKESFPLTVTSAQKNPTAFYLCASSRSSGKETQYFGPGTRLLVL.

This rearrangement joins TRBV5-4 to TRBJ1-5, with TRBD1 matching over 7 bases. The V and J ends lost 4 bases and 2 bases, in that order; junction bases with no gene match: 3. Looked up from germline, CDR1 is SGHNT and CDR2 is YYREEE (reference sequence). The CDR3 has 14 residues. CDR3 nucleotide sequence: TGTGCCAGCAGCAACGGACAGGGCAATCAGCCCCAGCATTTT. Translation gives CASSNGQGNQPQHF.

The chain combines TRBV27 with TRBJ2-7; 8 bases agree with TRBD2. J was trimmed by 6 bases and V by 4 bases; bases with no gene match: 5. This CDR3 contains 13 residues. In germline, CDR1 is MNHEY, CDR2 SMNVEV (reference sequence). For the CDR3, the DNA is TGTGCCAGCAGTTGGGGGACTAGTGGCGAGCAGTACTTC. Residues: CASSWGTSGEQYF.

This clonotype was recorded many times. This chain connects TRBV28 to TRBJ1-5; 9 bases map to TRBD1. V shed 4 bases, J shed 3 bases, and the junction held 7 bases outside the gene matches. Germline V gene data show CDR1 as MDHEN and CDR2 as SYDVKM. CDR3 length: 16 amino acids. In DNA, the CDR3 is TGTGCCAGCAGTTATCCCGGGACAGGGAACAATCAGCCCCAGCATTTT. Translating it yields CASSYPGTGNNQPQHF.

The chain couples TRBV11-2 to TRBJ1-1; D ambiguous. V lost 3 bases and J lost 6, with 17 bases in between. Germline CDR1 SGHAT, CDR2 FQNNGV. The CDR3 is 15 amino acids. CDR3 coding DNA: TGTGCCAGCAGCTTCATCCCGGGCCGCGGTCCTGAAGCTTTCTTT. It translates to CASSFIPGRGPEAFF.

The chain carries TRBV25-1 and TRBJ2-3, with 9 positions matching TRBD2. V trimming: 8 bases; J trimming: 4 bases; junction bases outside the gene matches: 7. Per germline, CDR1 MGHDK and CDR2 SYGVNS. This CDR3 is built from 14 residues. CDR3 region: CASSIAGESDTQYF. Here the CDR3 DNA reads TGTGCCAGCTCCATAGCGGGAGAGTCAGATACGCAGTATTTT. The full variable domain, in which reference TRBV25-1 and TRBJ2-3 provide the parts outside the CDR3, is EADIYQTPRYLVIGTGKKITLECSQTMGHDKMYWYQQDPGMELHLIHYSYGVNSTEKGDLSSESTVSRIRTEHFPLTLESARPSHTSQYLCASSIAGESDTQYFGPGTRLTVL.

The chain has TRBV5-1 and TRBJ2-1; D not resolved. The CDR3 consists of 12 residues. Germline V gene data show CDR1 as SGHRS and CDR2 as YFSETQ. Trimming took off 10 bases at V and 7 bases at J, with 15 bases between the two ends. The CDR3 DNA reads as TGCGCCTCCAGTTTACTCGAGAATGAGCAGTTCTTC. Translation gives CASSLLENEQFF. The complete variable domain, with remaining parts taken from reference TRBV5-1 and TRBJ2-1, reads KAGVTQTPRYLIKTRGQQVTLSCSPISGHRSVSWYQQTPGQGLQFLFEYFSETQRNKGNFPGRFSGRQFSNSRSEMNVSTLELGDSALYLCASSLLENEQFFGPGTRLTVL.

V gene TRBV27 combines with J gene TRBJ1-1; 8 bases match TRBD1. J gave up 3 bases and V 5 bases, and 8 bases lay outside the gene matches. CDR1 MNHEY and CDR2 SMNVEV come from the germline V gene (reference sequence). This CDR3 region has 15 residues. Here the CDR3 reads CASSKQQGGDTEAFF. The CDR3 DNA reads TGTGCCAGCAGTAAACAACAGGGGGGTGACACTGAAGCTTTCTTT.

The chain employs TRBV20-1 and TRBJ1-5, with D unclear. The germline V gene has CDR1 DFQATT and CDR2 SNEGSKA (reference sequence). This CDR3 is built from 13 residues. Trimming took 6 bases from V and 3 from J, leaving 12 bases between them. The CDR3, as DNA: TGCAGTGCCCTACCGAATCTCAATCAGCCCCAGCATTTT. Protein product: CSALPNLNQPQHF.

In nucleotides, the CDR3 is TGTGCCAGCAGTGAAGGGGTTCACACTGAAGCTTTCTTT. Its protein is CASSEGVHTEAFF. The chain links TRBV6-1 to TRBJ1-1; unclear D gene. This CDR3 comprises 13 residues. CDR1 is MNHNS and CDR2 is SASEGT in the germline V gene. Trimming pared 1 base from V and 3 bases from J, leaving 6 bases between.